This entry lists 22 T cell receptor beta chains sequenced from one sample in a study of T cells expressing NK-cell markers. One entry per CDR3 protein, without DNA, is what TCRdb gives after re-calling the 5' RACE reads. Listed are a few hundred thousand distinct CDR3 sequences; 1.4% falls within the top ten. Sequenced: blood T cells: a sorted CD56 or NKG2C T cell subset, CD4+ or CD8+ T cells, or bulk PBMC T cells (not recorded which). Receptors originate from a woman between 50 and 59 years old in good health.

The chain has TRBV7-3 and TRBJ2-3; TCRdb designates TRBD1, a call that cannot be tested without DNA. The length of the CDR3 is 16 residues. The germline CDR1 and CDR2 sequences are SGHTA and FQGTGA. The CDR3: CASSLTFHGNADTQYF. The variable domain in full, with the rest retrieved from reference TRBV7-3 and TRBJ2-3, is GAGVSQTPSNKVTEKGKYVELRCDPISGHTALYWYRQSLGQGPEFLIYFQGTGAADDSGLPNDRFFAVRPEGSVSTLKIQRTERGDSAVYLCASSLTFHGNADTQYFGPGTRLTVL.

This chain connects TRBV5-1 to TRBJ1-1. The CDR3 is made up of 15 amino acids. Germline CDR1 reads SGHRS; CDR2 reads YFSETQ. CDR3 amino acids: CASSSWETSNTEAFF.

This chain joins TRBV24-1 and TRBJ2-1; as DNA is missing, the TRBD1 call by TCRdb cannot be tested. CDR3 length equals 15 residues. Per the germline V gene, CDR1 is KGHDR and CDR2 is SFDVKD. The CDR3 sequence: CATAGAQGSYNEQFF.

V gene TRBV10-3 combines with J gene TRBJ1-2; checking the TCRdb D call of TRBD1 is not possible without DNA. This CDR3 has 12 residues. Germline values: CDR1 ENHRY, CDR2 SYGVKD. CDR3 amino acids: CAIKDGTFGYTF.

The chain is built from TRBV7-2 and TRBJ2-3; with no DNA, the TCRdb D assignment of TRBD1 cannot be verified. Germline loops: CDR1 SGHTA, CDR2 FQGNSA. This CDR3 is built from 14 residues. This CDR3 reads CASSPQGARDTQYF.

The CDR3 loop is CASSVLLGQDYGYTF. The chain recombines TRBV18 with TRBJ1-2; TCRdb names TRBD1, which stays unverified in the absence of DNA. The CDR3 runs to 15 residues. Germline V gives CDR1 KGHSH, CDR2 LQKENI.

The chain couples TRBV11-2 to TRBJ2-1; the D call of TRBD2 rests on TCRdb alone, since no DNA is present to check it. The CDR3 length is 15 residues. Germline CDR1 SGHAT, CDR2 FQNNGV. This CDR3 reads CASSLGTSRDNEQFF.

Here the CDR3 reads CASSLWAELTFLFF. The chain combines TRBV6-1 with TRBJ1-4; with no DNA, the TCRdb D assignment of TRBD1 cannot be verified. The CDR3 runs to 14 residues. CDR1 is MNHNS, CDR2 SASEGT, per germline.

V usage is TRBV19 and J usage is TRBJ2-1; the D gene TCRdb calls, TRBD1, cannot be checked with no DNA. Germline V gives CDR1 LNHDA, CDR2 SQIVND (reference sequence). This CDR3 has 16 residues. The CDR3 protein is CASSIDRRGGSWEQFF.

The rearrangement joins TRBV29-1 to TRBJ2-3; TCRdb proposes TRBD1, but this gene call is untestable without DNA. CDR1 and CDR2 from the germline V gene are SQVTM and ANQGSEA. This CDR3 spans 13 amino acids. The CDR3 region is CSVRQGWPDTQYF.

The CDR3 sequence: CSVRVANGELFF. The chain recombines TRBV29-1 with TRBJ2-2. CDR1 SQVTM and CDR2 ANQGSEA come from the germline V gene. The CDR3 totals 12 residues.

The chain links TRBV15 to TRBJ2-1; the D call from TCRdb, TRBD2, cannot be confirmed without DNA. The germline V gene encodes CDR1 LNHNV and CDR2 YYDKDF (reference sequence). The CDR3 runs 15 residues. The chain's CDR3 is CATSRAPPTSNEQFF.

The chain couples TRBV9 to TRBJ2-2; TCRdb's assignment of TRBD1 cannot be checked, as there is no DNA. Germline CDR1 reads SGDLS; CDR2 reads YYNGEE. The CDR3 runs 17 residues. The CDR3 loop is CASSSTKAGPNTGELFF.

V is TRBV30 and J is TRBJ1-5. Germline V gene data show CDR1 as GTSNPN and CDR2 as SVGIG (reference sequence). There are 14 residues in the CDR3. The CDR3 loop reads CAWSVMGRNQPQHF.

The genes are TRBV5-1 and TRBJ1-6; lacking DNA, the TRBD1 call made by TCRdb goes unchecked. The V gene's germline CDR1 is SGHRS and CDR2 YFSETQ. This CDR3 is built from 15 residues. The CDR3 loop reads CASSMDRGRNSPLHF.

The J gene is TRBJ1-2, the V gene TRBV5-1; TCRdb's D gene call, TRBD1, goes unchecked for lack of DNA. Per the germline V gene, CDR1 is SGHRS and CDR2 is YFSETQ. This CDR3 region has 17 residues. The CDR3 is CASSFGGQGVSFYGYTF.

The gene calls are TRBV12-3 or TRBV12-4 and TRBJ2-1; without DNA, the TCRdb call of TRBD1 cannot be checked. This CDR3 spans 12 amino acids. The CDR3 spells CASSRPGGEQFF.

The rearrangement links TRBV7-9 to TRBJ1-3. Germline CDR1 is SEHNR and CDR2 is FQNEAQ (reference sequence). The CDR3 runs 15 residues. CDR3 in amino acids: CASSLGSSSGNTIYF. The full variable domain, with the rest looked up from reference TRBV7-9 and TRBJ1-3, is DTGVSQNPRHKITKRGQNVTFRCDPISEHNRLYWYRQTLGQGPEFLTYFQNEAQLEKSRLLSDRFSAERPKGSFSTLEIQRTEQGDSAMYLCASSLGSSSGNTIYFGEGSWLTVV.

This chain's CDR3 is CASSLATGLVSQFF. The V and J genes are TRBV7-9 and TRBJ2-1; TCRdb names TRBD1, which stays unverified in the absence of DNA. This CDR3 is built from 14 residues. Germline CDR1 SEHNR, CDR2 FQNEAQ (reference sequence). Using reference TRBV7-9 and TRBJ2-1 for the parts outside the CDR3, the full variable domain is DTGVSQNPRHKITKRGQNVTFRCDPISEHNRLYWYRQTLGQGPEFLTYFQNEAQLEKSRLLSDRFSAERPKGSFSTLEIQRTEQGDSAMYLCASSLATGLVSQFFGPGTRLTVL.

V gene TRBV10-3 combines with J gene TRBJ1-1. The germline gives CDR1 ENHRY, CDR2 SYGVKD. The CDR3 runs 15 residues. The CDR3 here is CAISESWVKDTEAFF.

This chain uses TRBV28 with TRBJ2-2; TCRdb's D gene call, TRBD1, goes unchecked for lack of DNA. This CDR3 comprises 19 residues. CDR1 is MDHEN, CDR2 SYDVKM, per germline. CDR3 amino acids: CASSRIAAGTVLVPGELFF.

CDR3 residues: CATDRAGEKLFF. The chain has TRBV28 and TRBJ1-4; TCRdb lists TRBD1, though no DNA is available to test this call. CDR3 length equals 12 residues. The germline V gene encodes CDR1 MDHEN and CDR2 SYDVKM. The full variable domain, completed using reference TRBV28 and TRBJ1-4, is DVKVTQSSRYLVKRTGEKVFLECVQDMDHENMFWYRQDPGLGLRLIYFSYDVKMKEKGDIPEGYSVSREKKERFSLILESASTNQTSMYLCATDRAGEKLFFGSGTQLSVL.